One and the same sample provided the 19 T cell receptor beta chains below, sequenced in a study of Ad26.COV2.S vaccination and SARS-CoV-2 variants. Measured with immunoSEQ multiplex PCR; TCRdb has only the in-frame clones, and not every one. The sample includes hundreds of thousands of clones, around 82% of them seen just once. Stated treatment: approximately 18 received Ad26.COV2.S at low or high dose, single or two shots; 5 received placebo; per-sample allocation not given. Sampling was performed 63 days after the first vaccine or placebo injection. Source: peripheral blood, taken in a trial of Ad26.COV2.S vaccine versus placebo. All receptors derive from a person aged 18 to 65 who received the Ad26.COV2.S COVID-19 vaccine or a placebo.

This clone was found once. The chain employs TRBV6-6 and TRBJ2-7; D not resolved. CDR1 and CDR2 from the germline V gene are MNHNY and SVGAGI (reference sequence). Trimming took 5 bases from V and 1 from J, leaving 12 bases between them. This CDR3 spans 14 amino acids. CDR3 coding DNA: TGTGCCAGCAGTCGGTATTCTGGTTCCTACGAGCAGTACTTC. Protein product: CASSRYSGSYEQYF.

This chain uses TRBV5-6 with TRBJ2-3; D uncertain. The V gene lost 3 bases and the J gene lost 7 bases, with 21 bases spanning the gap. The CDR3 is made up of 16 amino acids. The germline V gene encodes CDR1 SGHDT and CDR2 YYEEEE. The CDR3 here is CASSSRPRPVGNTQYF. The DNA of the CDR3 is TGTGCCAGCAGCTCCCGTCCTAGGCCCGTTGGGAATACGCAGTATTTT.

The V gene is TRBV10-3, the J gene TRBJ1-2; possibly TRBD1 for D (6 bases). Germline values: CDR1 ENHRY, CDR2 SYGVKD. The CDR3 consists of 14 residues. Trimming cost V 2 bases and J 4 bases, with 11 bases left between them. The CDR3 spells CAISEVDSPYGYTF. The CDR3 DNA reads TGTGCCATCAGTGAGGTGGACAGCCCCTATGGCTACACCTTC.

DNA for the CDR3: TGCGCCAGCAGCTTGATGTCGTCCGGGGGGGCCAAATTCTACGAGCAGTACTTC. Its protein is CASSLMSSGGAKFYEQYF. V usage is TRBV5-1 and J usage is TRBJ2-7; 8 positions agree with TRBD2. The J segment lost 3 bases and the V segment lost 1 base, leaving 15 bases of the junction unmatched. This CDR3 is 18 amino acids long. Per the germline V gene, CDR1 is SGHRS and CDR2 is YFSETQ.

The genes are TRBV27 and TRBJ2-7; 7 nucleotides agree with TRBD1. The CDR3 contains 12 residues. With V trimmed by 4 bases and J by 13 bases, 10 bases remained unmatched. Germline V gives CDR1 MNHEY, CDR2 SMNVEV (reference sequence). CDR3 nucleotides: TGTGCCAGCAGTTCCTCCACAGGGGTCGCCTACTTC. Translating gives CASSSSTGVAYF.

CDR3 sequence: CASSPPLATGELFF. DNA for the CDR3: TGTGCCAGCAGCCCTCCTTTAGCTACCGGGGAGCTGTTTTTT. The rearrangement joins TRBV7-9 to TRBJ2-2; no clear D gene. This CDR3 has 14 residues. Germline CDR1 SEHNR, CDR2 FQNEAQ (reference sequence). Trimming removed 5 bases at V and 5 bases at J, with 12 bases between.

This clone was observed a single time. The chain couples TRBV7-3 to TRBJ1-6; no clear D. CDR3 length: 15 amino acids. V gave up 0 bases and J gave up 0 bases, with 3 bases separating them. CDR1 SGHTA and CDR2 FQGTGA come from the germline V gene. For the CDR3, the DNA is TGTGCCAGCAGCTTAACCCCCTCCTATAATTCACCCCTCCACTTT. The encoded protein is CASSLTPSYNSPLHF.

V gene TRBV7-6 combines with J gene TRBJ2-2, with 7 bases that match TRBD2. Germline loops: CDR1 SGHVS, CDR2 FNYEAQ. V shed 6 bases and J 2 bases; nucleotides not matched to a gene: 9. The CDR3 loop spans 16 amino acids. CDR3 sequence reads: CASSLLSGINTGELFF. The DNA of the CDR3 is TGTGCCAGCAGTTTACTGAGCGGGATCAACACCGGGGAGCTGTTTTTT.

The chain links TRBV7-9 to TRBJ1-3; 8 bases are a match to TRBD1. The CDR3 totals 13 residues. The J segment lost 7 bases and the V segment lost 4 bases, leaving 3 bases of the junction unmatched. Germline values: CDR1 SEHNR, CDR2 FQNEAQ (reference sequence). CDR3 residues: CASSSQGVNTIYF. Written as DNA, the CDR3 is TGTGCCAGCAGCTCACAGGGGGTGAACACCATATATTTT. Based on the CDR3 plus reference TRBV7-9 and TRBJ1-3, the full variable domain is DTGVSQNPRHKITKRGQNVTFRCDPISEHNRLYWYRQTLGQGPEFLTYFQNEAQLEKSRLLSDRFSAERPKGSFSTLEIQRTEQGDSAMYLCASSSQGVNTIYFGEGSWLTVV.

The gene calls are TRBV13 and TRBJ2-1; TRBD2 agrees at 13 bases. Germline V CDR1 and CDR2: PRHDT, FYEKMQ (reference sequence). CDR3 length: 18 residues. V was pared by 4 bases and J by 2 bases, with 8 bases of the junction left unmatched. As DNA, the CDR3 is TGTGCCAGCAGCTCGGGACTAGCGGGAAAAAGGACCTACAATGAGCAGTTCTTC. This encodes CASSSGLAGKRTYNEQFF.

This chain connects TRBV13 to TRBJ2-5; 10 nucleotides match TRBD2. Germline V gives CDR1 PRHDT, CDR2 FYEKMQ (reference sequence). The length of the CDR3 is 16 residues. J lost 1 base, V lost 4 bases, and 6 bases had no gene match. DNA of the CDR3: TGTGCCAGCAGCTCTAGCGGGAGAGGGGGCCAAGAGACCCAGTACTTC. This encodes CASSSSGRGGQETQYF.

The chain has TRBV5-4 and TRBJ1-2; TRBD1 aligns across 7 bases. The CDR3 is 15 amino acids. Germline V lookup: CDR1 SGHNT, CDR2 YYREEE (reference sequence). J was trimmed by 5 bases and V by 4 bases; bases with no gene match: 11. As DNA, the CDR3 is TGTGCCAGCAGCCCTAGACAGGGAGGGGGATATGGCTACACCTTC. Amino acid sequence: CASSPRQGGGYGYTF.

V is TRBV11-2 and J is TRBJ2-7, with D possibly matching TRBD2 (7 bases). With 2 bases removed from V and 3 bases from J, the gap between germline ends came to 17 bases. Germline V gives CDR1 SGHAT, CDR2 FQNNGV. The CDR3 runs 16 residues. CDR3 amino acids: CASSLRLGGAHYEQYF. As DNA, the CDR3 is TGTGCCAGCAGCTTAAGGTTAGGGGGGGCCCACTACGAGCAGTACTTC.

The chain carries TRBV5-1 and TRBJ1-6; possibly TRBD1 for D (5 bases). V gave up 0 bases and J gave up 7 bases, with 11 bases separating them. Germline V gene data show CDR1 as SGHRS and CDR2 as YFSETQ. This CDR3 is built from 15 residues. In DNA form, the CDR3 reads TGCGCCAGCAGCTTGGTGGCAGGGACGAATTCACCCCTCCACTTT. Translated: CASSLVAGTNSPLHF.

The chain carries TRBV13 and TRBJ1-1; 8 nucleotides line up with TRBD1. This CDR3 contains 14 residues. Germline CDR1 is PRHDT and CDR2 is FYEKMQ (reference sequence). The trim removed 4 bases at V and 5 bases at J, leaving 6 bases unmatched. CDR3 residues: CASSSGQGWTEAFF. As DNA, the CDR3 is TGTGCCAGCAGCTCAGGACAGGGATGGACTGAAGCTTTCTTT.

The chain recombines TRBV3-1 (or the pseudogene TRBV3-2) with TRBJ2-1; 10 bases map to TRBD2. The V and J ends lost 7 bases and 7 bases, in that order; junction bases with no gene match: 7. Per germline, CDR1 LGHDT and CDR2 YNNKEL (reference sequence). The CDR3 sequence is 14 residues long. The CDR3 spells CASTPGLAKNEQFF. For the CDR3, the DNA is TGTGCCAGCACCCCGGGACTAGCGAAAAATGAGCAGTTCTTC.

The chain links TRBV7-8 to TRBJ1-1, with TRBD1 as a possible D gene (5 bases). Germline CDR1 reads SGHVS; CDR2 reads FQNEAQ. V shed 2 bases and J shed 6 bases, with 19 bases lying between them. This CDR3 spans 16 amino acids. This chain's CDR3 is CASSLIRFDSIPEAFF. In DNA form, the CDR3 reads TGTGCCAGCAGCTTAATCCGATTTGACAGCATTCCTGAAGCTTTCTTT.

J is TRBJ1-2 and V is TRBV28; D possibly corresponds to TRBD1 (6 bases). The germline V gene has CDR1 MDHEN and CDR2 SYDVKM. Deletions cut 7 bases from V and 4 bases from J, with 13 bases between. The CDR3 sequence is 13 residues long. The CDR3 here is CASTLGQPYGYTF. The CDR3 DNA reads TGTGCCAGCACGCTCGGACAGCCCTATGGCTACACCTTC.

This rearrangement joins TRBV2 to TRBJ1-6; the D is unclear. The V end was cut by 5 bases, the J end by 8 bases, with 7 bases between. Germline V gives CDR1 SNHLY, CDR2 FYNNEI. The CDR3 sequence is 12 residues long. The CDR3 protein is CASSRVDSPLHF. CDR3 in DNA: TGTGCCAGCAGTAGGGTGGATTCACCCCTCCACTTT.